A single sample gave rise to the 14 T cell receptor beta chains below, sequenced in a study of identical twins. One entry per CDR3 protein results from TCRdb running MiXCR on the 5' RACE reads. The table records about 470,000 distinct CDR3 sequences, 24% of them present only once. These sequences were also reported in another study, on T cells expressing NK-cell markers.

Material: CD4+ T cells sorted from blood. The receptors here all came from a woman aged 18-29 years in good health.

The chain is built from TRBV5-1 and TRBJ2-1; D gene ambiguous. Germline V gene sequence: CDR1 SGHRS, CDR2 YFSETQ. This CDR3 is built from 14 residues. V shed 0 bases and J shed 9 bases, with 13 bases lying between them. CDR3 residues: CASSLEASVTEQFF. Here the CDR3 DNA reads TGCGCCAGCAGCTTGGAGGCGTCAGTTACTGAGCAGTTCTTC.

The chain joins TRBV11-2 to TRBJ1-2; tentatively, D is TRBD1 (6 bases). This CDR3 contains 15 residues. V lost 3 bases to trimming and J lost 8 bases, with 19 bases between them. Germline assignment: CDR1 SGHAT and CDR2 FQNNGV. In DNA, the CDR3 is TGTGCCAGCAGCTTCACGGACAGAGCGGTGGGGGGCTACACCTTC. Its translation is CASSFTDRAVGGYTF.

This clonotype turned up a few times. This chain connects TRBV6-1 to TRBJ1-5; no reliable D call. Germline V gene lookup returns CDR1 MNHNS and CDR2 SASEGT. V was shortened by 8 bases and J by 3 bases, with 17 bases between the two germline ends. This CDR3 has 15 amino acids. The CDR3 sequence is CASERVPPHNQPQHF. The DNA of the CDR3 is TGTGCCAGCGAGAGGGTCCCCCCCCACAATCAGCCCCAGCATTTT.

This clonotype appeared a few times. V and J are TRBV20-1 and TRBJ1-4, with D perhaps TRBD1 (6 bases). V shed 5 bases and J shed 11 bases, with 24 bases lying between them. The length of the CDR3 is 15 residues. Germline V CDR1 and CDR2: DFQATT, SNEGSKA (reference sequence). For the CDR3, the DNA is TGCAGTGCTCGGGGCCCCGGGACAAGTCACTATAAACTGTTTTTT. Its protein product is CSARGPGTSHYKLFF.

This clonotype was found a few times. V and J are TRBV3-1 and TRBJ1-2; D gene ambiguous. The V end lost 4 bases, the J end lost 8 bases, and 14 bases lay between the germline ends. The germline V gene encodes CDR1 LGHDT and CDR2 YNNKEL (reference sequence). The CDR3 has 13 residues. CDR3 protein: CASSPHIKGGYTF. As DNA, the CDR3 is TGTGCCAGCAGCCCCCACATAAAGGGAGGCTACACCTTC.

V and J are TRBV20-1 and TRBJ1-1; D gene uncertain. This CDR3 spans 14 amino acids. Per the germline V gene, CDR1 is DFQATT and CDR2 is SNEGSKA (reference sequence). V shed 0 bases and J shed 1 base, with 9 bases lying between them. CDR3 amino acids: CSARDISGNTEAFF. CDR3 bases: TGCAGTGCTAGAGATATATCAGGGAACACTGAAGCTTTCTTT.

This clonotype was seen a few times. V gene TRBV10-3 combines with J gene TRBJ1-5; D gene uncertain. V lost 3 bases and J lost 5, with 8 bases in between. CDR3 length equals 13 residues. The germline V gene has CDR1 ENHRY and CDR2 SYGVKD. The CDR3 loop is CAISERVDQPQHF. CDR3 sequence (DNA): TGTGCCATCAGTGAACGGGTTGATCAGCCCCAGCATTTT.

This chain connects TRBV3-1 to TRBJ2-1, with 9 bases lining up with TRBD2. With 0 bases clipped from V and 9 bases from J, the junction kept 9 bases outside the gene matches. The CDR3 loop spans 16 amino acids. Germline CDR1 reads LGHDT; CDR2 reads YNNKEL (reference sequence). The DNA for the CDR3 is TGTGCCAGCAGCCAAGAGGGGGGACTAGCTTTCAGTGAGCAGTTCTTC. Translated: CASSQEGGLAFSEQFF.

The rearrangement uses TRBV6-1 and TRBJ2-7; 8 bases agree with TRBD2. Trimming took 6 bases from V and 5 from J; bases not matched to a gene: 12. This CDR3 has 15 amino acids. CDR1 is MNHNS and CDR2 is SASEGT in the germline V gene. CDR3 sequence: CASSPKIAGSDEQYF. The CDR3 DNA sequence: TGTGCCAGCAGCCCCAAGATAGCGGGGTCCGACGAGCAGTACTTC.

This clonotype was observed many times. The V gene is TRBV15, the J gene TRBJ1-5, with TRBD1 matching 7 bases. V dropped 3 bases and J dropped 2; count of bases not matched to a gene: 4. This CDR3 is built from 15 residues. In germline, CDR1 is LNHNV, CDR2 YYDKDF (reference sequence). CDR3 region: CATSSLGTGNQPQHF. The CDR3 coding sequence is TGTGCCACCAGCAGCTTAGGGACAGGCAATCAGCCCCAGCATTTT.

V and J are TRBV9 and TRBJ1-6, with TRBD1 matching over 7 bases. Germline CDR1 is SGDLS and CDR2 is YYNGEE. Trimming cost V 3 bases and J 6 bases; bases outside gene matches: 9. The CDR3 is 16 residues long. The CDR3 loop is CASSATTGRFNSPLHF. The DNA for the CDR3 is TGTGCCAGCAGCGCGACGACAGGGCGCTTTAATTCACCCCTCCACTTT.

This clonotype has only a few counts. The chain's CDR3 is CASSYFLPGQGNTGELFF. CDR3 nucleotides: TGTGCCAGCAGTTACTTTTTACCGGGACAGGGGAACACCGGGGAGCTGTTTTTT. This chain joins TRBV6-5 and TRBJ2-2; 9 bases line up with TRBD1. Germline-derived CDR1 and CDR2 are MNHEY and SVGAGI. The CDR3 spans 18 residues. Losses at the gene ends were 1 base for V and 1 base for J; bases not matched to a gene: 7.

Comments on this clonotype: A read error may account for a junction end that differs from germline. CDR3 nucleotide sequence: TGTGCTAGCAGCTTAGAAGCGGGGGGAGGTAATGAGCAGTTCTTC. It codes for CASSLEAGGGNEQFF. The chain joins TRBV7-7 to TRBJ2-1; 9 bases fit TRBD2. The CDR3 loop spans 15 amino acids. Per the germline V gene, CDR1 is SSHAT and CDR2 is FNYEAQ (reference sequence).

In its sample, this clonotype was seen many times. The V call is TRBV29-1, the J call TRBJ2-7; D may be TRBD1 (6 bases). Germline CDR1 SQVTM, CDR2 ANQGSEA. V gave up 4 bases and J gave up 3 bases, with 13 bases separating them. There are 13 residues in the CDR3. CDR3 DNA sequence: TGCAGCGTTGGGACAGTAGGAAACTACGAGCAGTACTTC. Amino acids: CSVGTVGNYEQYF.